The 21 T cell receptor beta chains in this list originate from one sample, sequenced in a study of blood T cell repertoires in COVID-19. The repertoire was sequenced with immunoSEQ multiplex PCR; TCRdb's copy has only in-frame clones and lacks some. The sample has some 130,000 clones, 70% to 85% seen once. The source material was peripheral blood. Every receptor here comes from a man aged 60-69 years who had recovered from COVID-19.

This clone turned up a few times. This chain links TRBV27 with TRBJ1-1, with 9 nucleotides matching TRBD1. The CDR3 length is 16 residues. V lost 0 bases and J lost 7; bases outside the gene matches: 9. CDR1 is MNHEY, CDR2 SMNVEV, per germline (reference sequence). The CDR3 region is CASSLSLQGARDEAFF. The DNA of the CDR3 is TGTGCCAGCAGTTTATCACTACAGGGGGCGAGGGATGAAGCTTTCTTT.

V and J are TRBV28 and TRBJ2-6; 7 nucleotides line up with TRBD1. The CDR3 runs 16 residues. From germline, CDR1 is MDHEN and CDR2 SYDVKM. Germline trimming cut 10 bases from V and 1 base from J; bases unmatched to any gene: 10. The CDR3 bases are TGTGCCACCGAGGGGGCATCTTATTCTGGGGCCAACGTCCTGACTTTC. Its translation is CATEGASYSGANVLTF.

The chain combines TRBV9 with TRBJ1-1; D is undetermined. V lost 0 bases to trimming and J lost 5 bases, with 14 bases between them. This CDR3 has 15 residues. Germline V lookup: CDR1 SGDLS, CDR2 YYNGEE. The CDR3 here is CASSVGGGSMTEAFF. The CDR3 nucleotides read TGTGCCAGCAGCGTAGGGGGAGGGAGTATGACTGAAGCTTTCTTT.

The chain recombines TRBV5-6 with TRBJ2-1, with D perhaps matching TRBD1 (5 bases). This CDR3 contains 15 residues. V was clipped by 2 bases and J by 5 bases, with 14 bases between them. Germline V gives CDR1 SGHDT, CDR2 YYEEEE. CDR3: CASSFTMPGNNEQFF. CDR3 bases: TGTGCCAGCAGCTTTACAATGCCAGGGAACAATGAGCAGTTCTTC.

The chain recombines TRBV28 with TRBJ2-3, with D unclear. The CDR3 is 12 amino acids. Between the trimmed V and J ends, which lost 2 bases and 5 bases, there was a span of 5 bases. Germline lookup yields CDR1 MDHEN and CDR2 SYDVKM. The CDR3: CASSLIVDTQYF. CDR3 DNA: TGTGCCAGCAGTTTAATAGTAGATACGCAGTATTTT.

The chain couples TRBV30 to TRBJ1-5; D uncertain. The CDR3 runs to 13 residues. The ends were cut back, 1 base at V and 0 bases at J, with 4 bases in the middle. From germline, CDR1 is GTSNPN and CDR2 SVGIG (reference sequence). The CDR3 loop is CAWSESSNQPQHF. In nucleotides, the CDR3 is TGTGCCTGGAGTGAGAGTAGCAATCAGCCCCAGCATTTT.

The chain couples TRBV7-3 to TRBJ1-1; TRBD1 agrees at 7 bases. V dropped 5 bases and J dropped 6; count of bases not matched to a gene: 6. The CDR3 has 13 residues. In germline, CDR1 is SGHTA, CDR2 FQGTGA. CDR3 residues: CASSPGTVAEAFF. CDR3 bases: TGTGCCAGCAGCCCCGGGACAGTAGCTGAAGCTTTCTTT.

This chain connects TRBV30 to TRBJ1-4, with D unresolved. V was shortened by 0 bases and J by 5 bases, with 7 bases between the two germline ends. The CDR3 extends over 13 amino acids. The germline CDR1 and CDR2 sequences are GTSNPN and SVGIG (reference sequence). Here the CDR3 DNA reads TGTGCCTGGAGTGTGGTCCTAAATGAAAAACTGTTTTTT. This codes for CAWSVVLNEKLFF.

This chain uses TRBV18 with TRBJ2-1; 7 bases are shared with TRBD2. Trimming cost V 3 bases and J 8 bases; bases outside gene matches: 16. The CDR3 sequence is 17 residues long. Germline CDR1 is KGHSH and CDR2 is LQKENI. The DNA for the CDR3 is TGTGCCAGCTCACCGCCCGGGAGGACTGGTCGGGGTTATGAGCAGTTCTTC. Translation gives CASSPPGRTGRGYEQFF.

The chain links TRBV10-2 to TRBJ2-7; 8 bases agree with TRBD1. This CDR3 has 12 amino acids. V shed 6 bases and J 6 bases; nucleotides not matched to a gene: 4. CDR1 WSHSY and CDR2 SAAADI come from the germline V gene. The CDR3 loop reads CASRFTGGEQYF. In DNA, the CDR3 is TGCGCCAGCAGGTTCACAGGGGGCGAGCAGTACTTC.

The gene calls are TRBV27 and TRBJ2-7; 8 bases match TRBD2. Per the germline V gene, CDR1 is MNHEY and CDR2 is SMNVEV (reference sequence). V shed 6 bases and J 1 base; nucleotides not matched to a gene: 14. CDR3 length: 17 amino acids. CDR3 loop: CASSLIFGGGTSYEQYF. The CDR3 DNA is TGTGCCAGCAGCCTCATCTTCGGGGGGGGCACATCCTACGAGCAGTACTTC.

CDR3 DNA sequence: TGTGCCAGTAGTATGGGGGCAGAAGGCTCTAATCAGCCCCAGCATTTT. It specifies CASSMGAEGSNQPQHF. The chain has TRBV19 and TRBJ1-5; the D gene is possibly TRBD1 (6 bases). Germline V lookup: CDR1 LNHDA, CDR2 SQIVND (reference sequence). The CDR3 is made up of 16 amino acids. The V gene lost 3 bases and the J gene lost 4 bases, with 16 bases spanning the gap.

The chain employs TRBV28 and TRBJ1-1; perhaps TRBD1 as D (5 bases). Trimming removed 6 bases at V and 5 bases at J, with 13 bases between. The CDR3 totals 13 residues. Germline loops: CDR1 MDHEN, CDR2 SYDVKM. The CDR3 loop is CASSRGAGTEAFF. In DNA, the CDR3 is TGTGCCAGCAGCCGAGGGGCGGGGACTGAAGCTTTCTTT.

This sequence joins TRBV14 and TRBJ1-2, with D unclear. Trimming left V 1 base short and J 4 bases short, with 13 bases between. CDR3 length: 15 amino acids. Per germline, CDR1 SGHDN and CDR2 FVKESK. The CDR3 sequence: CASSQGRGRGYGYTF. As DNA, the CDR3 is TGTGCCAGCAGCCAAGGGCGCGGGCGGGGCTATGGCTACACCTTC.

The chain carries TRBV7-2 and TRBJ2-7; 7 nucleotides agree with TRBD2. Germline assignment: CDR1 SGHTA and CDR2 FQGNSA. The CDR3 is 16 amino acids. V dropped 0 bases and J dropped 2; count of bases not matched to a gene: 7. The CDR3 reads CASSLALGSGAYEQYF. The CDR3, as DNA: TGTGCCAGCAGCTTAGCGTTGGGGAGCGGGGCCTACGAGCAGTACTTC.

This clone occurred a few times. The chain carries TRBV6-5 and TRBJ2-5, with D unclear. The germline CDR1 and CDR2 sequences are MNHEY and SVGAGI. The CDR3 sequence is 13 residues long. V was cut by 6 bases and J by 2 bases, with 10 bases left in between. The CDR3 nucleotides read TGTGCCAGCAGCGCCAATGAGCAAGAGACCCAGTACTTC. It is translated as CASSANEQETQYF.

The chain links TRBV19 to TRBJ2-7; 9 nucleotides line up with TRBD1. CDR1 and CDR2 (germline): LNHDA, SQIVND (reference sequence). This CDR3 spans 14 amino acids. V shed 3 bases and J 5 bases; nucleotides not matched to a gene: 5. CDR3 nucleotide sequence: TGTGCCAGTAGTATGACAGGGGGAAACCACGAGCAGTACTTC. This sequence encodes CASSMTGGNHEQYF.

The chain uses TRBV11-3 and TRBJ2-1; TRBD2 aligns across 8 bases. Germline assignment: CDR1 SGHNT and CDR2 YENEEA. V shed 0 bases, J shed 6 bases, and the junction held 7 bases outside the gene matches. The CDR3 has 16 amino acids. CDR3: CASSLEALAGPNEQFF. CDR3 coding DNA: TGTGCCAGCAGCTTAGAGGCGCTAGCGGGCCCCAATGAGCAGTTCTTC.

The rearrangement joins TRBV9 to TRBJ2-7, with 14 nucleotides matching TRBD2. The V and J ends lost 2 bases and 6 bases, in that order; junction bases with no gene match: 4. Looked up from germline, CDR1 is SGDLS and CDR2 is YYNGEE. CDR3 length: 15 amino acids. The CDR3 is CASSVTGLAGGEQYF. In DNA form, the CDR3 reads TGTGCCAGCAGCGTTACCGGACTAGCGGGAGGCGAGCAGTACTTC.

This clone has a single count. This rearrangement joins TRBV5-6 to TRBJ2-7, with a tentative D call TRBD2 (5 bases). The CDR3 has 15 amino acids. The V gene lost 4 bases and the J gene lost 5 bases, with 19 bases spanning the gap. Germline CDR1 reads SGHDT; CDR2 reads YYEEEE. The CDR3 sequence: CASSNPGWPSDEQYF. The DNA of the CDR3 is TGTGCCAGCAGCAACCCGGGATGGCCAAGCGACGAGCAGTACTTC.

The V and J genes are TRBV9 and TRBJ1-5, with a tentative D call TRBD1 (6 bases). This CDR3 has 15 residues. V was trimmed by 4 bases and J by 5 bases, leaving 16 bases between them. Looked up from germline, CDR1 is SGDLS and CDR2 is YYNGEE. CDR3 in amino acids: CASSLGTTSDQPQHF. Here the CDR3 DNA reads TGTGCCAGCAGCCTCGGGACAACTTCGGATCAGCCCCAGCATTTT.